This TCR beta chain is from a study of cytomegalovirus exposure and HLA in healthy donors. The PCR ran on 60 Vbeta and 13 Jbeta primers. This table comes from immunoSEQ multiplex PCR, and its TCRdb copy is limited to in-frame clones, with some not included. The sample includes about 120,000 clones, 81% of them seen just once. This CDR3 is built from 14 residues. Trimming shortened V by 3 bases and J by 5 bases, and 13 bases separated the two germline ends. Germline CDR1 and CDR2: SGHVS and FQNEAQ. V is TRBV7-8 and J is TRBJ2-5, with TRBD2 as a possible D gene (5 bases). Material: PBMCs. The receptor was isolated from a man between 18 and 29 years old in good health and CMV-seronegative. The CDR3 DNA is TGTGCCAGCAGCTTTCCCGGGATGGGGGAGACCCAGTACTTC. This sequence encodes CASSFPGMGETQYF.